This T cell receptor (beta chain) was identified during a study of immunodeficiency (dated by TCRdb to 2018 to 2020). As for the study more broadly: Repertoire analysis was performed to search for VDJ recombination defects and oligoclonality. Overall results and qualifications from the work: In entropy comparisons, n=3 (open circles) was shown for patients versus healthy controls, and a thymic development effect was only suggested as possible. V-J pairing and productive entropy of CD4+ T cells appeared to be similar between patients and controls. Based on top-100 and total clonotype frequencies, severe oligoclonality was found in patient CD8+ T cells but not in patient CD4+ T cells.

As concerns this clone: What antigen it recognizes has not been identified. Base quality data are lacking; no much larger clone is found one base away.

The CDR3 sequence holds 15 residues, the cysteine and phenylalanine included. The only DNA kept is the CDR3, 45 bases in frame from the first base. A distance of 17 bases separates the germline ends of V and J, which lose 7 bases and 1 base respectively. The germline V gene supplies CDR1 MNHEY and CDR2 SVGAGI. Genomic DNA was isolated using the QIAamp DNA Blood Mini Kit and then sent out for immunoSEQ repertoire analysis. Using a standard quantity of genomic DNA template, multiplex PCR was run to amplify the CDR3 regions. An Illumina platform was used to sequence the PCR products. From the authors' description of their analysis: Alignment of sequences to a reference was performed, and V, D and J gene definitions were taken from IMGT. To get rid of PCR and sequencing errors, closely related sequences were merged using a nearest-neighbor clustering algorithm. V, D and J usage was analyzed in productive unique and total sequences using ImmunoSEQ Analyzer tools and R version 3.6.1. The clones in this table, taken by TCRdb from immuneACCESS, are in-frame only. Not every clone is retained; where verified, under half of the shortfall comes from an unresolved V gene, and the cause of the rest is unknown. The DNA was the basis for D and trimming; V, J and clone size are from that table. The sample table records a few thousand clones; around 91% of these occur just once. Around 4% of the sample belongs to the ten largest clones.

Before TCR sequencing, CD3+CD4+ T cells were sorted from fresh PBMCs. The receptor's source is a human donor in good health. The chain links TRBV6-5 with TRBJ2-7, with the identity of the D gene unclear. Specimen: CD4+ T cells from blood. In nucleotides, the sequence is TGTGCCAGCACCGAAAGCCCGCTGGGTTCCTACGAGCAGTACTTC. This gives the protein CASTESPLGSYEQYF.